This entry lists 6 T cell receptor beta chains sequenced from one sample in a study of T-cell reconstitution after alpha-beta-depleted transplantation in children. The library targeted TCRbeta and was prepared with unique molecular identifiers. TCRdb called the PCR reads again in MiXCR, with one record for every CDR3 protein. Of about 110,000 distinct CDR3 sequences listed, 5% to 7% are singletons. The material was PBMCs, mostly from graft donor cells, obtained 360 days after TCRalphabeta/CD19-depleted stem cell transplant. Receptors were obtained from a male patient aged 2 to 9 who had a stem cell transplant for acute lymphoblastic leukemia, so the T cells may come from the graft donor.

The table lists this clonotype with many counts. The CDR3 protein is CASSLGQKMNTEAFF. In DNA, the CDR3 is TGTGCCAGCAGTTTAGGACAGAAAATGAACACTGAAGCTTTCTTT. This chain connects TRBV28 to TRBJ1-1; possible D gene TRBD1, 6 bases. The germline V gene encodes CDR1 MDHEN and CDR2 SYDVKM. V lost 2 bases and J lost 0, with 10 bases in between. CDR3 length: 15 amino acids.

This clonotype has a count of ten or more. The gene calls are TRBV20-1 and TRBJ2-5, with 9 bases fitting TRBD2. Germline loops: CDR1 DFQATT, CDR2 SNEGSKA (reference sequence). V lost 0 bases and J lost 5; bases outside the gene matches: 7. The CDR3 covers 15 residues. The CDR3 protein is CSARDVREGRETQYF. CDR3 bases: TGCAGTGCTAGAGATGTGCGGGAGGGCCGGGAGACCCAGTACTTC.

This clonotype appeared many times. This chain links TRBV9 with TRBJ2-3, with D tentatively TRBD2 (6 bases). V was pared by 1 base and J by 2 bases, with 11 bases between. CDR1 SGDLS and CDR2 YYNGEE come from the germline V gene. The CDR3 sequence is 15 residues long. The CDR3 nucleotides read TGTGCCAGCAGCGTACAAGGACTACCCACAGATACGCAGTATTTT. Its protein is CASSVQGLPTDTQYF.

This clonotype has a handful of counts. The chain couples TRBV25-1 to TRBJ2-6; 7 bases are shared with TRBD1. With 1 base clipped from V and 2 bases from J, the junction kept 8 bases outside the gene matches. This CDR3 has 18 amino acids. In germline, CDR1 is MGHDK, CDR2 SYGVNS. The CDR3 region has the DNA TGTGCCAGCAGTGAATGGAAAGGGGGCGGTCCTGGGGCCAACGTCCTGACTTTC. Translation: CASSEWKGGGPGANVLTF.

Ten or more counts support this clonotype. V is TRBV9 and J is TRBJ1-4, with 8 bases matching TRBD1. Germline trimming cut 4 bases from V and 7 bases from J; bases unmatched to any gene: 6. The CDR3 is 14 residues long. Looked up from germline, CDR1 is SGDLS and CDR2 is YYNGEE. The CDR3, as DNA: TGTGCCAGCAGCTTGGGACAGGAGTTTGAAAAACTGTTTTTT. It yields the protein CASSLGQEFEKLFF.

This clonotype was observed a handful of times. V usage is TRBV6-1 and J usage is TRBJ2-1; D may be TRBD2 (5 bases). CDR3 length: 14 residues. Germline V gives CDR1 MNHNS, CDR2 SASEGT. Trimming pared 6 bases from V and 5 bases from J, leaving 14 bases between. The CDR3 loop is CASSQGGSHNEQFF. The DNA of the CDR3 is TGTGCCAGCAGCCAAGGCGGGTCCCACAATGAGCAGTTCTTC.